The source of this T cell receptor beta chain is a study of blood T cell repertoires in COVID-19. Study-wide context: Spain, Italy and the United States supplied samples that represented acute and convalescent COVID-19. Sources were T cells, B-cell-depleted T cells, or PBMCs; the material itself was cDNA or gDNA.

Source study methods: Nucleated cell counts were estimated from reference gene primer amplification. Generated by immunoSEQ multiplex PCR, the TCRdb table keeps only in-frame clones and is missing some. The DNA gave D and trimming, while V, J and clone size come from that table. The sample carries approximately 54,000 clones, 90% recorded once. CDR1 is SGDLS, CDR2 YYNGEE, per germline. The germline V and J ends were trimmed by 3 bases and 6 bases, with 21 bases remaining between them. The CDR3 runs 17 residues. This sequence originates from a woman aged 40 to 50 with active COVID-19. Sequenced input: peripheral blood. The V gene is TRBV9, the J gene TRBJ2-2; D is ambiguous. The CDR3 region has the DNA TGTGCCAGCAGCGCCTTCTTCAGCTCGACTGGTGCCGGGGAGCTGTTTTTT. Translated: CASSAFFSSTGAGELFF.